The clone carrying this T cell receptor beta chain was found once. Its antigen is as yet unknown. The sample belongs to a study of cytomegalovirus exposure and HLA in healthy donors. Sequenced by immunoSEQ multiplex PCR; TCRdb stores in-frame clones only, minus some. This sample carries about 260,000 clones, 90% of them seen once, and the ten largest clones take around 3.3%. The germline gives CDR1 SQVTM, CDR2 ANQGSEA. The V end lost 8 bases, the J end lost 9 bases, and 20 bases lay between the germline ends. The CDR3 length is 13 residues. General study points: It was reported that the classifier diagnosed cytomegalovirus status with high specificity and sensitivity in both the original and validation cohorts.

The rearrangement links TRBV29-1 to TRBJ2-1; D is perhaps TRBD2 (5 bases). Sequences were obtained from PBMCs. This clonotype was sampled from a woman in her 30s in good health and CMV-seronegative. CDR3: CSSDEGFGVEQFF. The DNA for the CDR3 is TGCAGCTCGGATGAAGGTTTCGGGGTTGAGCAGTTCTTC.